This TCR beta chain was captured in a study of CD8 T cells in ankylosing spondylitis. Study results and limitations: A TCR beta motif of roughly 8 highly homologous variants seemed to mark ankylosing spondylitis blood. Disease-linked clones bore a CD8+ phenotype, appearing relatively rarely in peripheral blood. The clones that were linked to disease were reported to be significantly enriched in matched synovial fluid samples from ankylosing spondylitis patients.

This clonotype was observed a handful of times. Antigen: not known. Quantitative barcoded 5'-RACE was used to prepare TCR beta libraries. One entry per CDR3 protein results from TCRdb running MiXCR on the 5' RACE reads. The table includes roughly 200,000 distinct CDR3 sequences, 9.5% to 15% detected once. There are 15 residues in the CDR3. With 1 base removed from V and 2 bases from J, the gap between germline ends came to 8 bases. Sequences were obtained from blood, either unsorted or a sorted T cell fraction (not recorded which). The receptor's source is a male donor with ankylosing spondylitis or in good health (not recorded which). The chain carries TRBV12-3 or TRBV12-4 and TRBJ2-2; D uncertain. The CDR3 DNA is TGTGCCAGCAGTTTAGGTACTCCTAACACCGGGGAGCTGTTTTTT. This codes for CASSLGTPNTGELFF.